Listed below are T cell receptor beta chains from one sample, sequenced in a study of control samples from healthy donors and cancer patients. Assay used: immunoSEQ multiplex PCR; TCRdb lists only in-frame clones, some missing. The sample holds some 120,000 clones, approximately 94% seen once. The sample consisted of PBMCs. Source of these receptors: a middle-aged man with head and neck cancer. Both conserved end residues are part of each CDR3. Fields, in order: V gene, clone size, J gene, D gene, CDR3 DNA, CDR3 protein. D genes are given only for firm matches. Clone size appears in some rows only: once, few, many, or a class for an expanded clone.

TRBV5-6	.	TRBJ1-1	.	TGTGCCAGCAGCTCTCTACTTATGCAGGGTAACGCTTTCTTT	CASSSLLMQGNAFF
TRBV4-1	.	TRBJ2-7	.	TGCGCCAGCAGCCAAGATATCCCCCCGGACACCTTCTACGAGCAGTACTTC	CASSQDIPPDTFYEQYF
TRBV7-8	.	TRBJ2-1	TRBD1	TGTGCCAGCAGACCGAGGGACAGTAATTACAATGAGCAGTTCTTC	CASRPRDSNYNEQFF
TRBV21-1	.	TRBJ2-7	.	TGTGCCAGCAGCAAAGAGGGACACAGGGACCCCTACGAGCAGTACTTC	CASSKEGHRDPYEQYF
TRBV21-1	.	TRBJ2-1	.	TGTGCCAGCATCTTCAGCACAACAGGTCTTATCCATGAGCAGTTCTTC	CASIFSTTGLIHEQFF
TRBV5-1	medium-sized	TRBJ2-2	.	TGCGCCAGCAGCTTGGAAACCTTTGACGGGGAGCTGTTTTTT	CASSLETFDGELFF
TRBV3-1/TRBV3-2	.	TRBJ1-2	.	TGTGCCAGCAGCCAAGATCGTGACACCTGTTTGCCGAATATTCGGGGCTACACCTTC	CASSQDRDTCLPNIRGYTF
TRBV19	.	TRBJ2-7	TRBD1	TGTGCCAGTAGTATAGGCCCCAGGGGGCCAAGCGAGCAGTACTTC	CASSIGPRGPSEQYF
TRBV7-2	.	TRBJ2-7	TRBD2	TGTGCCAGCAGCTTTCGGCGGGGGGGTAGGTACGAGCAGTACTTC	CASSFRRGGRYEQYF
TRBV4-1	.	TRBJ2-3	.	TGCGCCAGCAGCCAAGGGGTTATTTCGGGGCGCACAGATACGCAGTATTTT	CASSQGVISGRTDTQYF
TRBV7-9	.	TRBJ1-2	TRBD1	TGTGCCAGCAGCTTAAGATTGGGACAGCCCCTGATTTATACCTTC	CASSLRLGQPLIYTF
TRBV12-3/TRBV12-4	.	TRBJ1-2	.	TGTGCCAGCAGCCTGCAGGGGAACTATGGCTACACCTTC	CASSLQGNYGYTF
TRBV3-1/TRBV3-2	.	TRBJ2-1	.	TGTGCCAGCAGCCAAGTTCTGGGCAGGGAGTTCTTC	CASSQVLGREFF
TRBV10-2	.	TRBJ1-2	.	TGCGCCAGCAGTGAGTCGTTGGACTATGGCTACACCTTC	CASSESLDYGYTF
TRBV11-2	.	TRBJ1-6	.	TGTGCCAGCAGCTTAGAGGCACAGACTTATAATTCACCCCTCCACTTT	CASSLEAQTYNSPLHF
TRBV19	.	TRBJ2-3	TRBD1	TGTGCCAGTAGTGAACCCAGGGGGCAGGAAGATACGCAGTATTTT	CASSEPRGQEDTQYF
TRBV2	.	TRBJ2-1	.	TGTGCCAGCAAGGTATCCTATCAACAGGGTAATGAGCAGTTCTTC	CASKVSYQQGNEQFF
TRBV7-2	once	TRBJ2-5	.	TGTGCCAGCAGCTTGAAGGAGACCCAGTACTTC	CASSLKETQYF
TRBV7-2	.	TRBJ1-2	.	TGTGCCAGCAGCTTAGCGGGCTATGGCTACACCTTC	CASSLAGYGYTF
TRBV20-1	.	TRBJ1-2	.	TGCAGTGCTAGGGTTAAGAGCGGCTACACCTTC	CSARVKSGYTF
TRBV30	.	TRBJ2-1	TRBD2	TGTGCCTGGAGTCCCTCCAGGACTAGCTCCTACAATGAGCAGTTCTTC	CAWSPSRTSSYNEQFF
TRBV7-2	.	TRBJ1-2	.	TGTGCCAGCAGCACAGGGTTTGTAGGGTATGGCTACACCTTC	CASSTGFVGYGYTF